These 23 T cell receptor beta chains came from one sample sequenced in a study of identical twins. TCRdb passed the 5' RACE reads through MiXCR, listing each CDR3 protein once. The data contain 350,000 to 600,000 distinct CDR3 sequences, 14% of them singletons. The same sample was also used in a study of yellow fever vaccine responses in identical twins.

Sequencing was performed on CD4+ T cells sorted from blood. These receptors were obtained from a woman aged 18-30 years in good health.

This chain links TRBV21-1 with TRBJ2-7; whether TRBD2, the table's D call, matches the DNA was not checked. TRBV21-1 is a documented pseudogene. The CDR3 has 15 residues. The CDR3, as DNA: TGTGCCAGCAGCCCGGGGGAGGCTCATTCCTACGAGCAGTACTTC. This translates into CASSPGEAHSYEQYF.

The V gene is TRBV2, the J gene TRBJ2-1; D is unresolved. Germline lookup yields CDR1 SNHLY and CDR2 FYNNEI. Deletions cut 5 bases from V and 12 bases from J, with 17 bases between. The CDR3 consists of 13 residues. As DNA, the CDR3 is TGTGCCAGCAGTCAGGACGGACCCGAGGCGCAGTTCTTC. Translating gives CASSQDGPEAQFF.

This clonotype was seen more than once but under ten times. CDR3 in DNA: TGTGCCAGCAGATTGACAGGGCTGGAGAGGGAGCAGTACTTC. Translated: CASRLTGLEREQYF. This chain connects TRBV2 to TRBJ2-7; 7 nucleotides match TRBD1. Germline V gene sequence: CDR1 SNHLY, CDR2 FYNNEI. This CDR3 region has 14 residues. The V segment lost 6 bases and the J segment 7 bases; nucleotides outside the gene matches: 12.

The chain has TRBV5-5 and TRBJ2-5, with 12 bases identical to TRBD2. With 3 bases clipped from V and 5 bases from J, the junction kept 5 bases outside the gene matches. The germline V gene encodes CDR1 SGHKS and CDR2 YYEKEE (reference sequence). There are 15 residues in the CDR3. CDR3 nucleotide sequence: TGTGCCAGCAGCTACAGACTAGCGGGAGTGGAGACCCAGTACTTC. Protein product: CASSYRLAGVETQYF.

In this sample, this clonotype turned up a few times. The rearrangement uses TRBV7-2 and TRBJ1-3; D remains unclear. The CDR3 is made up of 16 amino acids. V was pared by 2 bases and J by 2 bases, with 13 bases between. The germline V gene encodes CDR1 SGHTA and CDR2 FQGNSA. This chain's CDR3 is CASSLWQFGPGNTIYF. In nucleotides, the CDR3 is TGTGCCAGCAGCTTATGGCAGTTTGGACCTGGAAACACCATATATTTT.

This chain connects TRBV6-5 to TRBJ2-3, with 8 bases that match TRBD2. The CDR3 is 16 amino acids. Germline-derived CDR1 and CDR2 are MNHEY and SVGAGI. V lost 4 bases, J lost 3 bases, and 9 bases stayed unmatched. In DNA, the CDR3 is TGTGCCAGCAGTTTAGTTCCGGGAGGGACGACAGATACGCAGTATTTT. This codes for CASSLVPGGTTDTQYF.

Only a few counts were recorded for this clonotype. The chain uses TRBV3-1 and TRBJ2-5; D ambiguous. Per germline, CDR1 LGHDT and CDR2 YNNKEL (reference sequence). This CDR3 spans 13 amino acids. The V and J ends lost 0 bases and 4 bases respectively, with 6 bases between them. CDR3 sequence (DNA): TGTGCCAGCAGCCAAGAGCTAGGAGAGACCCAGTACTTC. This codes for CASSQELGETQYF.

This clonotype was found many times. The chain is built from TRBV12-3 or TRBV12-4 and TRBJ1-5, with TRBD1 as a possible D gene (5 bases). The CDR3 contains 14 residues. Trimming stripped 6 bases from V and 4 bases from J, with 13 bases between. The CDR3 nucleotides read TGTGCCAGCAGCCCTCCTCGACAGAATCAGCCCCAGCATTTT. Its protein product is CASSPPRQNQPQHF.

This clonotype was recorded many times. This rearrangement joins TRBV5-1 to TRBJ2-5; D gene uncertain. Between the trimmed V and J ends, which lost 0 bases and 5 bases, there was a span of 8 bases. This CDR3 has 13 residues. The V gene's germline CDR1 is SGHRS and CDR2 YFSETQ. The chain's CDR3 is CASSLGSWETQYF. CDR3 sequence (DNA): TGCGCCAGCAGCTTGGGTAGCTGGGAGACCCAGTACTTC.

The table lists this clonotype with a few counts. The chain is built from TRBV11-3 and TRBJ1-1; D uncertain. The CDR3 spans 13 residues. V was trimmed by 4 bases and J by 1 base, leaving 7 bases between them. Germline CDR1 SGHNT, CDR2 YENEEA. As DNA, the CDR3 is TGTGCCAGCAGCTACCGAAAGAACACTGAAGCTTTCTTT. It is translated as CASSYRKNTEAFF.

The chain carries TRBV2 and TRBJ2-2, with 8 bases identical to TRBD2. Losses at the gene ends were 6 bases for V and 7 bases for J; bases not matched to a gene: 10. CDR1 is SNHLY and CDR2 is FYNNEI in the germline V gene. The CDR3 extends over 15 amino acids. CDR3 loop: CASSTGTSFGGELFF. CDR3 bases: TGTGCCAGCAGCACCGGGACTAGTTTTGGCGGGGAGCTGTTTTTT.

The V gene is TRBV18, the J gene TRBJ1-1; 9 nucleotides align to TRBD1. The germline V gene encodes CDR1 KGHSH and CDR2 LQKENI. J was trimmed by 4 bases and V by 2 bases; bases with no gene match: 8. The CDR3 is 16 amino acids. CDR3 loop: CASSPVRQGGGTEAFF. DNA of the CDR3: TGTGCCAGCTCACCAGTGCGACAGGGGGGTGGCACTGAAGCTTTCTTT.

This sequence joins TRBV5-1 and TRBJ2-5; 11 nucleotides line up with TRBD2. This CDR3 contains 16 residues. Germline CDR1 SGHRS, CDR2 YFSETQ. J was trimmed by 3 bases and V by 6 bases; bases with no gene match: 10. The CDR3: CASTPTGTSGKETQYF. In DNA form, the CDR3 reads TGCGCCAGCACCCCGACCGGGACTAGCGGAAAAGAGACCCAGTACTTC.

In this sample, this clonotype turned up a few times. This chain joins TRBV24-1 and TRBJ2-7; TRBD2 aligns across 7 bases. The ends lost 5 bases at V and 5 bases at J; junction bases unmatched: 5. CDR1 is KGHDR, CDR2 SFDVKD, per germline. The CDR3 runs 13 residues. The CDR3 nucleotides read TGTGCCACCAGTGTGGAGGGAGGGGACGAGCAGTACTTC. This encodes CATSVEGGDEQYF.

This clonotype appeared many times. The gene calls are TRBV6-4 and TRBJ1-1; 7 bases map to TRBD1. Looked up from germline, CDR1 is MRHNA and CDR2 is SNTAGT. The junction had 5 bases not matched to a gene; V was cut back by 6 bases and J by 4 bases. The CDR3 loop spans 13 amino acids. The CDR3 is CASRDRESTEAFF. CDR3 in DNA: TGTGCCAGCAGAGACAGGGAGAGCACTGAAGCTTTCTTT.

This clonotype was detected only a few times. J is TRBJ2-4 and V is TRBV12-3 or TRBV12-4; D perhaps matches TRBD2 (5 bases). Trimming took off 0 bases at V and 6 bases at J, with 12 bases between the two ends. This CDR3 has 15 residues. The CDR3 nucleotides read TGTGCCAGCAGTTTAGCGGCCGGGAAGATAAACATTCAGTACTTC. It yields the protein CASSLAAGKINIQYF.

This clonotype turned up a few times. The rearrangement links TRBV10-3 to TRBJ2-3; possibly TRBD2 for D (6 bases). Trimming took 6 bases from V and 4 from J, leaving 11 bases between them. Germline V gene sequence: CDR1 ENHRY, CDR2 SYGVKD. This CDR3 contains 13 residues. The CDR3 coding sequence is TGTGCCATCAGGCGGGACTCTTCAGATACGCAGTATTTT. Encoded protein: CAIRRDSSDTQYF.

The rearrangement links TRBV5-1 to TRBJ2-1, with TRBD2 matching 8 bases. With 0 bases clipped from V and 7 bases from J, the junction kept 6 bases outside the gene matches. This CDR3 spans 15 amino acids. The germline gives CDR1 SGHRS, CDR2 YFSETQ. CDR3 in amino acids: CASSLDGRAVNEQFF. The CDR3 nucleotides read TGCGCCAGCAGCTTGGACGGGAGGGCTGTTAATGAGCAGTTCTTC.

Only a few counts were recorded for this clonotype. V usage is TRBV20-1 and J usage is TRBJ1-1, with a tentative D call TRBD1 (5 bases). The CDR3 runs to 14 residues. V lost 2 bases to trimming and J lost 0 bases, with 10 bases between them. The germline V gene has CDR1 DFQATT and CDR2 SNEGSKA (reference sequence). CDR3 DNA sequence: TGCAGTGCTAGAAGGGGAGCCCTGAACACTGAAGCTTTCTTT. Translated, it gives CSARRGALNTEAFF.

The chain carries TRBV2 and TRBJ2-1, with 8 bases matching TRBD1. CDR1 is SNHLY, CDR2 FYNNEI, per germline. The V segment lost 6 bases and the J segment 4 bases; nucleotides outside the gene matches: 8. There are 15 residues in the CDR3. Here the CDR3 reads CASSVDRGGYNEQFF. CDR3 nucleotide sequence: TGTGCCAGCAGCGTTGACAGGGGCGGGTACAATGAGCAGTTCTTC.

The chain couples TRBV6-1 to TRBJ2-1, with D perhaps given as TRBD1 or TRBD2 (6 bases each). Trimming left V 5 bases short and J 4 bases short, with 9 bases between. This CDR3 is built from 13 residues. Germline V gene data show CDR1 as MNHNS and CDR2 as SASEGT. This chain's CDR3 is CASSRGPYNEQFF. CDR3 nucleotide sequence: TGTGCCAGCAGTCGGGGGCCTTACAATGAGCAGTTCTTC.

V and J are TRBV12-3 or TRBV12-4 and TRBJ2-1, with TRBD1 as a possible D gene (5 bases). The CDR3 runs to 11 residues. V dropped 7 bases and J dropped 6 bases, with 7 bases sitting between them. The CDR3 spells CASIQGNEQFF. CDR3 in DNA: TGTGCCAGCATCCAGGGCAATGAGCAGTTCTTC.

The DNA of the CDR3 is TGTGCCAGCTCACCAAGCACCCCAACGCCGTACGAGCAGTACTTC. Encoded protein: CASSPSTPTPYEQYF. V gene TRBV18 combines with J gene TRBJ2-7; D is undetermined. The V gene's germline CDR1 is KGHSH and CDR2 LQKENI. Trimming shortened V by 2 bases and J by 4 bases, and 15 bases separated the two germline ends. This CDR3 contains 15 residues.